These 21 T cell receptor beta chains were sequenced from one sample in a study of blood T cells in healthy people across ages. For the second PCR, which ran for roughly 6 to 12 cycles, a sample-barcoded 5' primer and a J-beta primer mix were used. TCRdb ran MiXCR on the 5' RACE reads and lists one entry per CDR3 protein. The sample has around 1,000,000 distinct CDR3 sequences, around 27% seen once. The same data also went into a second study, on T cells of mothers and their children.

Sequenced sample: blood. All receptors come from a girl aged 2 to 9 in good health.

The chain recombines TRBV29-1 with TRBJ2-5; 7 bases line up with TRBD2. The junction had 2 bases not matched to a gene; V was cut back by 3 bases and J by 4 bases. The CDR3 runs to 12 residues. Germline CDR1 reads SQVTM; CDR2 reads ANQGSEA. CDR3 sequence reads: CSVEVAGETQYF. The CDR3 nucleotides are TGCAGCGTTGAGGTAGCGGGAGAGACCCAGTACTTC.

This clonotype was detected a few times. This chain links TRBV12-3 or TRBV12-4 with TRBJ1-2; unclear D gene. V was cut by 4 bases and J by 6 bases, with 15 bases left in between. The CDR3 length is 14 residues. DNA for the CDR3: TGTGCCAGCAGTTATGATCGGGAGACCAATGGCTACACCTTC. This translates into CASSYDRETNGYTF.

The table lists this clonotype with many counts. The V call is TRBV6-4, the J call TRBJ1-1; D unresolved. Germline CDR1 and CDR2: MRHNA and SNTAGT. CDR3 length: 14 residues. The ends were cut back, 4 bases at V and 1 base at J, with 10 bases in the middle. The CDR3 sequence is CASSAVFGNTEAFF. The CDR3 DNA sequence: TGTGCCAGCAGTGCGGTGTTCGGGAACACTGAAGCTTTCTTT.

The chain links TRBV7-6 to TRBJ2-7; 11 nucleotides agree with TRBD2. Germline V gives CDR1 SGHVS, CDR2 FNYEAQ. This CDR3 comprises 18 residues. Germline trimming cut 6 bases from V and 6 bases from J; bases unmatched to any gene: 19. The CDR3 reads CASSPFPAGTSGIFEQYF. In DNA, the CDR3 is TGTGCCAGCAGTCCCTTCCCGGCGGGGACTAGCGGAATATTCGAGCAGTACTTC.

This rearrangement joins TRBV12-3 or TRBV12-4 to TRBJ2-7; maybe TRBD1 (5 bases). Trimming removed 1 base from V and 6 bases from J, with 13 bases in between. This CDR3 is 14 amino acids long. The CDR3 is CASSLGSGLGEQYF. The CDR3 nucleotides are TGTGCCAGCAGTTTAGGGTCAGGGCTGGGCGAGCAGTACTTC.

The V gene is TRBV10-3, the J gene TRBJ2-1; D gene ambiguous. The CDR3 has 14 amino acids. CDR1 ENHRY and CDR2 SYGVKD come from the germline V gene. V lost 6 bases and J 7 bases, leaving 16 bases between the germline ends. The CDR3 DNA follows: TGTGCCATCAGCGACCCGACGGTTCCTAATGAGCAGTTCTTC. Translation: CAISDPTVPNEQFF.

The chain uses TRBV4-3 and TRBJ1-1; D is uncertain. The CDR3 is 14 amino acids. CDR1 and CDR2 from the germline V gene are LGHNA and YSLEER. The V and J ends lost 2 bases and 1 base respectively, with 8 bases between them. CDR3 loop: CASSQLRENTEAFF. CDR3 bases: TGCGCCAGCAGCCAACTGCGGGAGAACACTGAAGCTTTCTTT.

The chain is built from TRBV9 and TRBJ1-1; tentative D call: TRBD1 (6 bases). CDR1 is SGDLS and CDR2 is YYNGEE in the germline V gene. This CDR3 contains 14 residues. Trimming cost V 0 bases and J 6 bases, with 12 bases left between them. The chain's CDR3 is CASSVGLGGSEAFF. For the CDR3, the DNA is TGTGCCAGCAGCGTAGGGTTAGGGGGATCTGAAGCTTTCTTT.

V usage is TRBV7-6 and J usage is TRBJ2-5; D is ambiguous. CDR1 is SGHVS and CDR2 is FNYEAQ in the germline V gene. Deletions cut 6 bases from V and 4 bases from J, with 15 bases between. The CDR3 contains 14 residues. The CDR3 sequence is CASSTTEGGETQYF. CDR3 bases: TGTGCCAGCAGTACCACGGAAGGTGGAGAGACCCAGTACTTC. The variable domain in full, completed from reference TRBV7-6 and TRBJ2-5, reads GAGVSQSPRYKVTKRGQDVALRCDPISGHVSLYWYRQALGQGPEFLTYFNYEAQQDKSGLPNDRFSAERPEGSISTLTIQRTEQRDSAMYRCASSTTEGGETQYFGPGTRLLVL.

This clonotype was seen more than once but under ten times. A read error may produce the germline difference seen at one junction end. V gene TRBV12-3 or TRBV12-4 combines with J gene TRBJ1-6; 10 bases map to TRBD1. There are 18 residues in the CDR3. The CDR3 nucleotides read TGTGCCAGCAGTACTCGGGACAGGGGAGCCTCCTATAATTCACCCCTCCATTTT. Its translation is CASSTRDRGASYNSPLHF.

The chain recombines TRBV28 with TRBJ2-5; D not certain. The length of the CDR3 is 13 residues. With 1 base removed from V and 5 bases from J, the gap between germline ends came to 8 bases. CDR1 and CDR2 (germline): MDHEN, SYDVKM. CDR3 loop: CASSLYVEETQYF. The CDR3 DNA follows: TGTGCCAGCAGTTTATACGTCGAGGAGACCCAGTACTTC.

There are a few counts of this clonotype. Compared with germline, one end of the junction differs, possibly owing to a read error. The J gene is TRBJ2-5, the V gene TRBV13; D unresolved. Germline V CDR1 and CDR2: PRHDT, FYEKMQ (reference sequence). CDR3 length: 13 residues. CDR3 bases: TGTGCCAGCAGTTTAGGCCGCTCCTACGAGCTGTACTTC. It translates to CASSLGRSYELYF.

This sequence joins TRBV10-3 and TRBJ2-1, with no clear D. The CDR3 length is 15 residues. V was shortened by 0 bases and J by 0 bases, with 6 bases between the two germline ends. In germline, CDR1 is ENHRY, CDR2 SYGVKD. The CDR3 sequence is CAISESSSSYNEQFF. The CDR3 nucleotides are TGTGCCATCAGTGAGTCTAGTAGCTCCTACAATGAGCAGTTCTTC.

The chain uses TRBV20-1 and TRBJ2-7; 14 nucleotides align to TRBD2. The J call is doubtful: the DNA matches TRBJ2-1 better. The CDR3 extends over 15 amino acids. The germline V gene has CDR1 DFQATT and CDR2 SNEGSKA (reference sequence). The CDR3 region is CSAKPGLAGVNEQFF. The CDR3 nucleotides read TGCAGTGCTAAACCGGGACTAGCGGGGGTAAATGAGCAGTTCTTC.

As to this clonotype: This may arise from a read error, as a much more abundant clone is one base away. The CDR3 DNA reads as TGTGCCAGCGCTCAGGAGCGCGGGTACGAGCAGTACTTC. Protein sequence: CASAQERGYEQYF. This chain uses TRBV2 with TRBJ2-7; D perhaps matches TRBD2 (5 bases). Per germline, CDR1 SNHLY and CDR2 FYNNEI. The CDR3 contains 13 residues. V was clipped by 8 bases and J by 4 bases, with 15 bases between them.

The chain has TRBV23-1 and TRBJ1-4, with D unclear. TRBV23-1 is filed as an ORF, its function uncertain. V lost 8 bases, J lost 4 bases, and 29 bases lay in between. This CDR3 is built from 19 residues. CDR3 protein: CASPFDPSQRERDNEKLFF. The CDR3 coding sequence is TGCGCCAGCCCCTTCGATCCCTCTCAGCGGGAGAGGGATAATGAAAAACTGTTTTTT.

The chain uses TRBV28 and TRBJ2-5; D might be TRBD1 or TRBD2, each matching 5 bases. The J call is uncertain, as TRBJ2-7 better fits the DNA end. CDR3 length: 17 residues. Germline CDR1 is MDHEN and CDR2 is SYDVKM. CDR3 in amino acids: CASTIRGVASLDYEQYF. The CDR3 DNA is TGTGCCAGCACTATTAGAGGGGTGGCTAGTCTAGACTACGAGCAGTACTTC.

This clonotype has a handful of counts. V is TRBV6-1 and J is TRBJ2-3; the D call may be TRBD1 or TRBD2 (5 bases each). Germline assignment: CDR1 MNHNS and CDR2 SASEGT. V was shortened by 5 bases and J by 6 bases, with 12 bases between the two germline ends. This CDR3 spans 13 amino acids. DNA for the CDR3: TGTGCCAGCAGTCAGCAGGGACCCGATACGCAGTATTTT. Translating gives CASSQQGPDTQYF.

The chain recombines TRBV29-1 with TRBJ1-1; no firm D call. The germline CDR1 and CDR2 sequences are SQVTM and ANQGSEA. Trimming cost V 4 bases and J 4 bases, with 7 bases left between them. CDR3 length: 11 residues. CDR3 in amino acids: CSVGTFTEAFF. As DNA, the CDR3 is TGCAGCGTTGGGACCTTCACTGAAGCTTTCTTT.

This clonotype was seen a handful of times. The gene calls are TRBV5-1 and TRBJ2-3; 11 bases are shared with TRBD2. The trim removed 4 bases at V and 5 bases at J, leaving 3 bases unmatched. CDR3 length equals 14 residues. In germline, CDR1 is SGHRS, CDR2 YFSETQ. CDR3 nucleotides: TGCGCCAGCAGCCTAGCGGGGGGACAAGATACGCAGTATTTT. Protein product: CASSLAGGQDTQYF.

The sample holds many counts of this clonotype. The chain has TRBV15 and TRBJ2-1; 9 bases align to TRBD2. Germline trimming cut 6 bases from V and 5 bases from J; bases unmatched to any gene: 5. The germline gives CDR1 LNHNV, CDR2 YYDKDF (reference sequence). This CDR3 has 14 amino acids. CDR3: CATSNRGGDNEQFF. DNA for the CDR3: TGTGCCACCAGTAACCGCGGGGGGGACAATGAGCAGTTCTTC.